A single TCR beta chain is shown here with its context. This sample is drawn from a study of T cell changes during pregnancy in multiple sclerosis. The V end was cut by 4 bases, the J end by 10 bases, with 11 bases between. Germline V lookup: CDR1 MGHRA, CDR2 YSYEKL. This CDR3 is 12 amino acids long. Sequencing used immunoSEQ multiplex PCR; TCRdb keeps in-frame clones, though not all of them. The sample records some 12,000 clones, 86% being singletons. The TCR sequence derives from a female donor in good health, enrolled as a control in a pregnancy study. The chain carries TRBV4-1 and TRBJ2-1, with D perhaps TRBD2 (6 bases). The sequenced sample was CD8+ T cells from peripheral blood mononuclear cells, obtained in the second trimester of pregnancy. CDR3 region: CASSRGEREQFF. The CDR3 coding sequence is TGCGCCAGCAGCCGGGGGGAGCGGGAGCAGTTCTTC.